The rows below give T cell receptor beta chains drawn from one sample of a study of cytomegalovirus exposure and HLA in healthy donors. Libraries were prepared by immunoSEQ multiplex PCR; TCRdb keeps only in-frame clonotypes and omits some of them. This table has 110,000 to 150,000 clones, around 80% appearing once. The sequenced sample consisted of PBMCs. These receptors came from a man younger than 35 in good health and CMV-seropositive. The conserved cysteine and the conserved F or W are not part of the CDR3 here.

CDR3 length: 12
J gene: TRBJ2-7
V gene: TRBV4-1
CDR3 protein: ASSQSQALYEQY

CDR3 length: 10
J gene: TRBJ1-1
V gene: TRBV30
CDR3 protein: AWSPTRSEAF

CDR3 length: 10
J gene: TRBJ2-1
V gene: TRBV19
CDR3 protein: ASRRQDNEQF

CDR3 length: 12
J gene: TRBJ2-5
V gene: TRBV28
CDR3 protein: ASRRGLAQETQY

CDR3 length: 11
J gene: TRBJ1-2
V gene: TRBV28
CDR3 protein: ASRDPGTYGYT

CDR3 length: 12
J gene: TRBJ2-7
V gene: TRBV5-6
CDR3 protein: ASSLGGSDYEQY

CDR3 length: 16
J gene: TRBJ1-2
V gene: TRBV4-1
CDR3 protein: ASSPRGQGNPLNYGYT

CDR3 length: 14
J gene: TRBJ2-7
V gene: TRBV6-5
CDR3 protein: ASSYSLAGNSYEQY

CDR3 length: 12
J gene: TRBJ2-7
V gene: TRBV11-2
CDR3 protein: ASSSAGAPYEQY

CDR3 length: 13
J gene: TRBJ1-2
V gene: TRBV19
CDR3 protein: ASSISQADDYGYT

CDR3 length: 11
J gene: TRBJ1-2
V gene: TRBV30
CDR3 protein: AWSVQGGTPST

CDR3 length: 11
J gene: TRBJ2-7
V gene: TRBV6-1
CDR3 protein: AGGRDREKRQY

CDR3 length: 12
J gene: TRBJ1-3
V gene: TRBV28
CDR3 protein: ASRPGNSGNTIY

CDR3 length: 13
J gene: TRBJ1-2
V gene: TRBV15
CDR3 protein: ATSGTRTGGDGYT

CDR3 length: 13
J gene: -
V gene: TRBV28
CDR3 protein: ASSPQSSGSYEQY

CDR3 length: 12
J gene: TRBJ1-2
V gene: TRBV27
CDR3 protein: ASSLDGGSGGYT

CDR3 length: 14
J gene: TRBJ2-1
V gene: TRBV27
CDR3 protein: ASSSPSKSSYNEQF

CDR3 length: 11
J gene: -
V gene: TRBV4-1
CDR3 protein: ASSQSPVYEQY

CDR3 length: 13
J gene: TRBJ2-7
V gene: TRBV27
CDR3 protein: ASSGTSGGGYEQY

CDR3 length: 12
J gene: TRBJ1-2
V gene: TRBV19
CDR3 protein: ASRPGGANYGYT

CDR3 length: 15
J gene: TRBJ1-1
V gene: TRBV18
CDR3 protein: ASSYRVEALMNTEAF

CDR3 length: 13
J gene: TRBJ2-5
V gene: TRBV2
CDR3 protein: ASSRSGGGQETQY

CDR3 length: 12
J gene: TRBJ1-1
V gene: TRBV18
CDR3 protein: ASSPYRDSAEAF

CDR3 length: 13
J gene: TRBJ2-5
V gene: TRBV10-1
CDR3 protein: ASSTTSEYQETQY

CDR3 length: 14
J gene: TRBJ2-2
V gene: TRBV28
CDR3 protein: ASSLAGLGSTGELF

CDR3 length: 14
J gene: TRBJ2-7
V gene: TRBV28
CDR3 protein: ASSLGDPTGAYEQY

CDR3 length: 11
J gene: TRBJ2-7
V gene: TRBV6-6
CDR3 protein: ASSYSTGYEQY

CDR3 length: 14
J gene: TRBJ2-1
V gene: TRBV9
CDR3 protein: ASSVEGGSSYNEQF

CDR3 length: 13
J gene: TRBJ2-7
V gene: TRBV2
CDR3 protein: ASREGAGGSYEQY